This T cell receptor beta chain stems from a study of beta chain features in type 1 diabetes (dated by TCRdb to about 2018). Broadly, across the study: Mean age, gender distribution, total cell number and subset yield did not differ between patients and healthy donors. Across all samples, 107,917,701 sorted cells were examined, and cell number per subset correlated strongly with RNA yield. The study compared the TCRB repertoires of sorted circulating CD4+ T cell subsets in recently diagnosed type 1 diabetes patients with those in matched healthy donors. Regulatory and stem cell-like memory subsets were isolated from only 8 patients and roughly 8 healthy donors, whereas naive and central memory subsets came from all 30 or so donors.

As to this clone: It lacks a known antigen. There are no base qualities to consult, and no much larger clone falls within one base.

General study outcomes and caveats: Patients with type 1 diabetes made fewer insertions and deleted more nucleotides at VDJ recombination sites, implying thymic rearrangement abnormalities. Because cDNA rather than genomic DNA was sequenced, highly expressing activated cells could have been over-represented, although no difference in activation and CD3 levels was found between groups. Shorter templates might have been favored by PCR, but patient and control samples were amplified and corrected together, so both groups would have been affected equally by any skew. Naive, central memory and regulatory TCRB repertoires appeared to be more similar among patients than among healthy donors. Type 1 diabetes patients showed a moderate but significant shortening of TCRB CDR3 length in all four CD4+ subsets. Because the HLA sub-analyses included only small numbers of individuals, any influence of HLA type on TCRB rearrangement was left unresolved.

The High Capacity cDNA Reverse Transcription Kit was used to reverse transcribe all of the isolated RNA, meaning that expressed TCRB transcripts were what got sequenced. Deep immunoSEQ sequencing was performed on naive, central memory and regulatory T cell samples, with an average of around 3.5 million total reads per sample. Sorted cells were lysed in RLT buffer and RNA was extracted with DNase-treated RNeasy Micro or Mini kits, depending on cell number. Each cell subset was processed on its own to prevent cross-contamination, while patient and healthy donor samples were processed together. The immunoSEQ multiplex PCR was used to amplify TCRB sequences from cDNA, yielding 87-bp fragments that span the CDR3 region. Sequencing of the amplicons was done on the Illumina HiSeq platform. The source study handled its data this way. Synthetic template baselines were used to correct PCR bias computationally, reads within Hamming distance 2 were collapsed, and singletons that could not be merged were discarded. Reads were aligned against IMGT so that V, D and J genes, CDR3 length and insertions or deletions at six rearrangement sites could be assigned. Within each subset, clonotype counts were normalized to sorted cell number, and only after that were true diversity and Gini coefficients computed with the tcR R package. Repertoire sharing was quantified using the overlap coefficient calculated on TCRB nucleotide sequences. As a proxy for the pre-selection repertoire, out-of-frame TCRB sequences from naive cells were analyzed. TCRdb limited this immuneACCESS table to in-frame rearrangements with V and J called. A share of clones is missing; checked studies link under half to unresolved V genes, and the rest is unexplained. Clone size and V and J calls were adopted from that table, with D and trimming inferred from the DNA. The sample includes a few hundred thousand clones, with 13% to 15% observed a single time. The ten largest account for less than 0.02% of the sample.

Each donor gave one peripheral blood draw, averaging approximately 120 mL, which was collected into heparinised tubes. A BD FACSAria II and a panel including CD45RO, CCR7, CD25, CD127, CD95 and CD27 were used to sort naive, central memory, regulatory and stem cell-like memory CD4+ T cells. All sorted populations exceeded 95% purity. Right away, PBMCs were isolated by Lymphoprep density gradient centrifugation and were stained directly, with no culture step. To minimize batch effects, samples were stained and sorted in pairs, one healthy donor with one patient per experiment. The receptor was isolated from a young man with type 1 diabetes. Sequencing used naive CD4+ T cells from blood. This sample's cell subset or site label indicates: true naive CD4+ T cells.

The CDR3 in this case is CASSLRGAQETQYF. The sequenced DNA: TGTGCCAGCAGCTTACGGGGGGCCCAAGAGACCCAGTACTTC. The sequence is built from TRBV7-2 and TRBJ2-5; TRBD2 is possibly the D segment (7 matching bases). CDR1 and CDR2 are read off the germline V gene as SGHTA and FQGNSA. Including the terminal cysteine and phenylalanine, the CDR3 comprises 14 residues. The sequence is cut down to CDR3 DNA, 42 bases in frame from base 1. V is pared back by 2 bases and J by 1 base, with 8 bases lying between the germline termini.